This T cell receptor (beta chain) was observed in a study of blood T cells in healthy people across ages. The study's findings and limits: Significant beta diversity loss was already apparent by age approximately 42, declining roughly linearly. Samples with more naive T cells showed higher observed beta diversity. The donors' CMV status was not determined, possibly confounding changes in expanded clonotypes. More naive CD4+ cells and higher diversity marked long-lived donors relative to aged donors.

In its sample, this clonotype was seen a few times. Its antigen remains unidentified. The J segment lost 0 bases and the V segment lost 1 base, leaving 1 base of the junction unmatched. The CDR3 has 16 amino acids. Germline CDR1 is SGHAT and CDR2 is FQNNGV. The second PCR ran about 6 to 12 cycles with a sample-barcoded 5' primer and J-beta primers. TCRdb reprocessed the 5' RACE reads via MiXCR and lists one record per CDR3 protein. This table holds about 1.7 million distinct CDR3 sequences, under 30% found once. The sequenced sample was blood. The rearrangement uses TRBV11-2 and TRBJ2-3; 10 nucleotides line up with TRBD2. The origin of this receptor is a young woman in good health. As DNA, the CDR3 is TGTGCCAGCAGCTTAGCAGCGGGAGGGAGCACAGATACGCAGTATTTT. It is translated as CASSLAAGGSTDTQYF.